This TCR beta chain stems from a study of cytomegalovirus exposure and HLA in healthy donors. Study context: Researchers previously reported finding more than 100 million unique TCR beta sequences from about 179 million T cells.

The PCR made use of 60 Vbeta and 13 Jbeta primers. Produced via immunoSEQ multiplex PCR; TCRdb's table is partial and in-frame only. In the table there are about 210,000 clones, 78% of which are singletons. Specimen: PBMCs. The TCR was taken from a boy between 10 and 17 years old in good health and CMV-seronegative.

The CDR3 coding sequence is TGTGCCAGCAGCCAGACAGGGGCCGCTAACTATGGCTACACCTTC. Translation gives CASSQTGAANYGYTF. The chain has TRBV7-9 and TRBJ1-2; 8 nucleotides agree with TRBD1. This CDR3 is built from 15 residues. V was pared by 5 bases and J by 0 bases, with 5 bases of the junction left unmatched. Germline CDR1 SEHNR, CDR2 FQNEAQ (reference sequence). The variable domain in full, with the rest retrieved from reference TRBV7-9 and TRBJ1-2, is DTGVSQNPRHKITKRGQNVTFRCDPISEHNRLYWYRQTLGQGPEFLTYFQNEAQLEKSRLLSDRFSAERPKGSFSTLEIQRTEQGDSAMYLCASSQTGAANYGYTFGSGTRLTVV.